Below, one TCR beta chain is given with its context. Antigen specificity is unknown. The germline CDR1 and CDR2 sequences are SGHNT and YYREEE (reference sequence). The trim removed 2 bases at V and 8 bases at J, leaving 11 bases unmatched. The CDR3 runs 17 residues. This entry is derived from a study of OX40 agonist ivuxolimab in advanced cancers. Study-level background: Every patient in dose escalation had hepatocellular carcinoma, melanoma, renal cell or head and neck cancer.

Findings and caveats of the study: Some of the lowest clonal expansion was seen in partial responders at 0.1-3.0 mg/kg. Specificity for antigen went undetermined in the expanded peripheral T cells.

Method: immunoSEQ multiplex PCR; TCRdb's copy keeps in-frame clones and lacks some. Of around 40,000 clones in the sample, around 80% are singletons; the top ten hold about 5.2%. The input for sequencing was CD4+ or CD8+ T cells sorted from blood, taken in a trial of the OX40 agonist ivuxolimab. This chain joins TRBV5-4 and TRBJ2-1; 12 bases fit TRBD2. This clonotype was sampled from an adult with an advanced solid tumor such as melanoma, head and neck, liver or kidney cancer. The CDR3 protein is CASSFTELAGGRDEQFF. The CDR3 region has the DNA TGTGCCAGCAGCTTCACAGAGCTAGCGGGAGGGCGGGATGAGCAGTTCTTC.